This T cell receptor (beta chain) emerged from a study of vaccination effects on CD4 cells after COVID-19. Looking at the study overall: A couple of convalescent patients each provided a sample, at 16 days and at one week before vaccination. IL-2 at about 10 IU/ml and peptides at roughly 9.6 ug/ml were added to cultured PBMC, a few million per well.

Cells that had been cultured for approximately ten days were the source of isolated CD4+ T cells. The table came from immunoSEQ multiplex PCR; TCRdb's copy has only in-frame clones and leaves some out. The data show 50,000 to 70,000 clones, about 72% seen once. Whole-study findings and limits: The study got few convalescent patients and did not collect any early post-infection timepoints.

Germline V gene data show CDR1 as SGHAT and CDR2 as FQNNGV. The V end was cut by 5 bases, the J end by 0 bases, with 21 bases between. There are 18 residues in the CDR3. As for this clone: Its cognate antigen is unknown.

The sample here was CD4+ T cells from PBMCs cultured without peptide, taken before COVID-19 vaccination. This clonotype originated in a human donor who had a prior SARS-CoV-2 infection. The chain is built from TRBV11-2 and TRBJ2-3; no firm D call. CDR3 sequence (DNA): TGTGCCAGCAGCCTAACGAACCGTAGAATCGCTAGCACAGATACGCAGTATTTT. Amino acids: CASSLTNRRIASTDTQYF.